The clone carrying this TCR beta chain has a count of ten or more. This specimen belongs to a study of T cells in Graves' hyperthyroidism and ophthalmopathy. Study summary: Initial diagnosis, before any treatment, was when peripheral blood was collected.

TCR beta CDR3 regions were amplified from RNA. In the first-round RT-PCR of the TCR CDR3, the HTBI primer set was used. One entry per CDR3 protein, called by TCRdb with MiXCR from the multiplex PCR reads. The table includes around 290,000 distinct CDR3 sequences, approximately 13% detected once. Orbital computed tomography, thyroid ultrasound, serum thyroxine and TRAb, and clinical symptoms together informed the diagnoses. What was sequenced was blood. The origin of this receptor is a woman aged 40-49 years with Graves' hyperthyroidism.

DNA of the CDR3: TGTGCCAGCAGCCCTACAGGGGCCCTGAATCAGCCCCAGCATTTT. Residues: CASSPTGALNQPQHF. The chain carries TRBV3-1 and TRBJ1-5; 7 bases are shared with TRBD1. Trimming cost V 4 bases and J 4 bases; bases outside gene matches: 7. Germline CDR1 reads LGHDT; CDR2 reads YNNKEL (reference sequence). The CDR3 has 15 amino acids.